The clone carrying this TCR beta chain was found once. CDR3 length: 14 residues. Germline CDR1 is LNHDA and CDR2 is SQIVND (reference sequence). V was clipped by 5 bases and J by 5 bases; unmatched bases: 8. This entry comes from a study of cytomegalovirus exposure and HLA in healthy donors. The PCR made use of 60 Vbeta and 13 Jbeta primers. Profiled with immunoSEQ multiplex PCR; TCRdb holds only in-frame clones, not every one. This table has more than 150,000 clones, over 65% appearing once. This chain links TRBV19 with TRBJ2-7; 8 bases are shared with TRBD1. Specimen: PBMCs. The TCR sequence derives from a woman in her forties or fifties in good health and CMV-seropositive. CDR3 loop: CASSPRQGINEQYF. CDR3 coding DNA: TGTGCCAGTAGTCCCCGACAGGGGATAAACGAGCAGTACTTC.